This T cell receptor (beta chain) is from a study of blood T cell repertoires in COVID-19. V was cut by 3 bases and J by 1 base, with 10 bases left in between. The V gene's germline CDR1 is LNHNV and CDR2 YYDKDF (reference sequence). The CDR3 spans 14 residues. The method was immunoSEQ multiplex PCR; TCRdb's version includes in-frame clones alone and lacks a portion of them. The table lists approximately 330,000 clones, roughly 85% of them singletons. The chain employs TRBV15 and TRBJ2-7, with D possibly matching TRBD1 (6 bases). The receptor was isolated from a woman aged 40 to 49 with acute COVID-19. The sample consisted of PBMCs or T cells enriched from blood (not recorded which). The CDR3 nucleotides are TGTGCCACCAGCAGCACAGGGACATCCTACGAGCAGTACTTC. This gives the protein CATSSTGTSYEQYF.